The rows below give T cell receptor beta chains drawn from one sample of a study of T cell changes during pregnancy in multiple sclerosis. Data came from immunoSEQ multiplex PCR; TCRdb stores just in-frame clones and leaves some out. In the table there are roughly 100,000 clones, more than 85% of which are singletons. Sequenced material: peripheral blood, taken in the second trimester of pregnancy. Receptors were obtained from a female donor with multiple sclerosis, enrolled in a pregnancy study. Both conserved end residues are part of each CDR3. Fields, in order: V gene, CDR3 protein.

v_gene: TRBV13
CDR3aa: CASSLGGQEETQYF

v_gene: TRBV27
CDR3aa: CASSYSGLAGGNEQFF

v_gene: TRBV19
CDR3aa: CASKTSGSYNEQFF

v_gene: TRBV5-5
CDR3aa: CASSLTGGPLVEGYTF

v_gene: TRBV27
CDR3aa: CASSYYTNTEAFF

v_gene: TRBV11-2
CDR3aa: CASSQGGIGAYEQYF

v_gene: TRBV7-9
CDR3aa: CASSPNARGRFTEAFF

v_gene: TRBV5-6
CDR3aa: CASSFTGTQTQYF

v_gene: TRBV27
CDR3aa: CASSLAGMNTGELFF

v_gene: TRBV6-5
CDR3aa: CASKEGPNYNEQFF

v_gene: TRBV28
CDR3aa: CASSLEADTQPQHF

v_gene: TRBV6-1
CDR3aa: CASRELPGQGRSWAYNEQFF

v_gene: TRBV30
CDR3aa: CAHTGDNAWGSGANVLTF

v_gene: TRBV7-9
CDR3aa: CASSPRTSYEQYF

v_gene: TRBV9
CDR3aa: CASSPEGVYEQYF

v_gene: TRBV5-4
CDR3aa: CASSWTGGQETQYF

v_gene: TRBV7-9
CDR3aa: CASSFLGHNDYNEQFF

v_gene: TRBV9
CDR3aa: CASSVGFAGGQETQYF

v_gene: TRBV27
CDR3aa: CASSSRRTGIRLRAKNIQYF

v_gene: TRBV21-1
CDR3aa: CASSKPPSGSYEQYF

v_gene: TRBV7-9
CDR3aa: CASSLQGGLGNTEAFF

v_gene: TRBV19
CDR3aa: CASSRPAGTNYGYTF

v_gene: TRBV28
CDR3aa: CASSLFPGGGDSDYGYTF

v_gene: TRBV7-9
CDR3aa: CASSMTAGGSTDTQYF

v_gene: TRBV5-1
CDR3aa: CASSLVRLAKDTQYF

v_gene: TRBV7-9
CDR3aa: CASSRVGGDSYEQYF

v_gene: TRBV29-1
CDR3aa: CSVGSRLRENTEAFF

v_gene: TRBV14
CDR3aa: CASNVRTSGSFISEQFF

v_gene: TRBV10-1
CDR3aa: CASSLFRGSWYGYTF

v_gene: TRBV5-1
CDR3aa: CASSPTSGGYEQYF

v_gene: TRBV14
CDR3aa: CASSQEGAWKRENNEQFF

v_gene: TRBV6-4
CDR3aa: CASSDSAASPNEQFF

v_gene: TRBV7-9
CDR3aa: CASRGHTTNEKLFF